The following is a T cell receptor beta chain sequence with its context. Its antigen is unknown. This record belongs to a study of cytomegalovirus exposure and HLA in healthy donors. Study-wide results and limits: In a later analysis, most CMV-associated TCR beta chains appeared HLA-restricted. The authors enumerated 180 or so TCR beta chains as linked to cytomegalovirus.

The study ran its PCR with 60 Vbeta and 13 Jbeta primers. The repertoire was sequenced with immunoSEQ multiplex PCR; TCRdb's copy has only in-frame clones and lacks some. The sample table includes about 65,000 clones. CDR3 size: 17 residues. The ends lost 4 bases at V and 2 bases at J; junction bases unmatched: 9. Germline-derived CDR1 and CDR2 are SGHDT and YYEEEE. This TCR was sampled from a boy aged 5-17 years in good health and CMV-seronegative. Sequencing used PBMCs. The chain links TRBV5-6 to TRBJ2-1; 10 nucleotides match TRBD2. DNA for the CDR3: TGTGCCAGCAGCGAAGGACTAGCGGACCCTGCCTACAATGAGCAGTTCTTC. Its translation: CASSEGLADPAYNEQFF.